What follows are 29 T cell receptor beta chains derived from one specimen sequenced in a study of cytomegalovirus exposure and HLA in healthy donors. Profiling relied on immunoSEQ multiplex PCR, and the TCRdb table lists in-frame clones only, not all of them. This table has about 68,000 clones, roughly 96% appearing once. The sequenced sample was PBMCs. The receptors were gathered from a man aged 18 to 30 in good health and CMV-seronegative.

DNA of the CDR3: TGTGCCAGCAGTGAGGCTCCTTCCTCGCAGCAAGAGACCCAGTACTTC. It specifies CASSEAPSSQQETQYF. The V and J genes are TRBV2 and TRBJ2-5; D gene unclear. This CDR3 spans 16 amino acids. From germline, CDR1 is SNHLY and CDR2 FYNNEI. V lost 3 bases and J 2 bases, leaving 16 bases between the germline ends.

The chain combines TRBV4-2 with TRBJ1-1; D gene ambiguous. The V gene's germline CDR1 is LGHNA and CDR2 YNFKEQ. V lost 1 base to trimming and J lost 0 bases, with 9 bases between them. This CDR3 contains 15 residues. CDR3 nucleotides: TGTGCCAGCAGCCAAGCGCGGGCTCTGAACACTGAAGCTTTCTTT. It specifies CASSQARALNTEAFF.

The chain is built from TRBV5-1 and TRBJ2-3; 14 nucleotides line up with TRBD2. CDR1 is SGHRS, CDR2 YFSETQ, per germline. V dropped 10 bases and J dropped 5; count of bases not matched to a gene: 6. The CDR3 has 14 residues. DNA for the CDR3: TGCGCCTCAGCGGGACTAGCGGGAGAAGATACGCAGTATTTT. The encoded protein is CASAGLAGEDTQYF.

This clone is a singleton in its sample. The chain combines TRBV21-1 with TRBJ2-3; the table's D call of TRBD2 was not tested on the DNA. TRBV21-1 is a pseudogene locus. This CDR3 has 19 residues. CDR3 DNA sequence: TGTGCCAGCAGCAAAGGACGACGCGGGACTAGCGGGAGAACAGATACGCAGTATTTT. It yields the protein CASSKGRRGTSGRTDTQYF.

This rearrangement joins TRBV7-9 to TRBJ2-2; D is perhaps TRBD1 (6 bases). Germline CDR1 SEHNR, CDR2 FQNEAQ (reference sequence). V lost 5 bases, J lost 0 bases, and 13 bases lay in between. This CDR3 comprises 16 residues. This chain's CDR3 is CASSPPRDTNTGELFF. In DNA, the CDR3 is TGTGCCAGCAGCCCCCCACGGGACACGAACACCGGGGAGCTGTTTTTT.

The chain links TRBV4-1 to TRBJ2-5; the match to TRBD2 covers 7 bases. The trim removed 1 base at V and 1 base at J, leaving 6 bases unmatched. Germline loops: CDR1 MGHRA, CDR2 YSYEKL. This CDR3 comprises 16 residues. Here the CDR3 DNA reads TGCGCCAGCAGCCAAGCAAGCGGGGAACCCCAAGAGACCCAGTACTTC. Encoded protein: CASSQASGEPQETQYF.

DNA of the CDR3: TGTGCCAGCAGTTACTCGCTCGGCACTGAAGCTTTCTTT. Translation: CASSYSLGTEAFF. The chain employs TRBV27 and TRBJ1-1; D is undetermined. Germline V gene data show CDR1 as MNHEY and CDR2 as SMNVEV (reference sequence). V was pared by 4 bases and J by 4 bases, with 10 bases between. The CDR3 is 13 amino acids.

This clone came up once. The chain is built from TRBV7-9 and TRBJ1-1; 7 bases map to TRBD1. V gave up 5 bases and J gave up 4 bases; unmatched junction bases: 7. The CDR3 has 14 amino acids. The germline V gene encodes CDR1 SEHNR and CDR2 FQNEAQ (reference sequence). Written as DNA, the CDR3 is TGTGCCAGCAGCCCATCCACAGGGGTCACTGAAGCTTTCTTT. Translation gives CASSPSTGVTEAFF.

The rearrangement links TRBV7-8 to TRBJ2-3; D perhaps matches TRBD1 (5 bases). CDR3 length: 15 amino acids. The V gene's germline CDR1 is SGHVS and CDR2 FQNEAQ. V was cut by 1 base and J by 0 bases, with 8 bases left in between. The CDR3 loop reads CASSLGRASTDTQYF. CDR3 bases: TGTGCCAGCAGCTTAGGCAGGGCAAGCACAGATACGCAGTATTTT.

The CDR3 nucleotides are TGTGCCAGCTCCAAACGAGCAGGGGCGAACACCGGGGAGCTGTTTTTT. Amino acid sequence: CASSKRAGANTGELFF. The chain combines TRBV27 with TRBJ2-2; perhaps TRBD1 as D (6 bases). The V end was cut by 8 bases, the J end by 0 bases, with 16 bases between. CDR1 and CDR2 from the germline V gene are MNHEY and SMNVEV (reference sequence). The CDR3 sequence is 16 residues long.

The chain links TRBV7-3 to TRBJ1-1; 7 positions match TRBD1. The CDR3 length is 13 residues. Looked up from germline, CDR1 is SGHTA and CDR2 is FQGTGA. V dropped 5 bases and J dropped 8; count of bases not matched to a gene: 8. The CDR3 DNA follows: TGTGCCAGCAGCCCAATCATGGGACAGGAAGCTTTCTTT. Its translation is CASSPIMGQEAFF.

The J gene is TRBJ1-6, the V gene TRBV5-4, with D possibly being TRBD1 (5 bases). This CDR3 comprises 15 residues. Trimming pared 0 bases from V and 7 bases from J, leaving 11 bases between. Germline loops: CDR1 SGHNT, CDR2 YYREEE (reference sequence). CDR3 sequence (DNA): TGTGCCAGCAGCTTGGCCTTGGAGGGGAATTCACCCCTCCACTTT. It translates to CASSLALEGNSPLHF.

The CDR3 loop is CASSPQTGGAETQYF. The CDR3 bases are TGTGCCAGCAGCCCCCAGACAGGGGGCGCAGAGACCCAGTACTTC. The rearrangement links TRBV7-3 to TRBJ2-5, with 10 bases matching TRBD1. Germline CDR1 and CDR2: SGHTA and FQGTGA. The CDR3 length is 15 residues. The V gene end was trimmed by 5 bases and the J gene end by 4 bases; junction bases not matched to a gene: 7.

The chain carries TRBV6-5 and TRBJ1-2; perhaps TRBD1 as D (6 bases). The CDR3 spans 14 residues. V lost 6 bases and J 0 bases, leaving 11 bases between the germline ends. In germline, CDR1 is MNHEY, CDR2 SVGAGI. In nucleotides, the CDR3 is TGTGCCAGCAGCCCCAGGGGAGCTAACTATGGCTACACCTTC. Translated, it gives CASSPRGANYGYTF.

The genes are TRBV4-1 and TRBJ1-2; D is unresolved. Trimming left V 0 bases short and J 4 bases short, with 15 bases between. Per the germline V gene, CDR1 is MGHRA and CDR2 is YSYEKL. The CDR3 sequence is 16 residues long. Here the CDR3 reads CASSQDVGTASYGYTF. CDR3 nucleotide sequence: TGCGCCAGCAGCCAAGATGTCGGTACCGCTAGCTATGGCTACACCTTC.

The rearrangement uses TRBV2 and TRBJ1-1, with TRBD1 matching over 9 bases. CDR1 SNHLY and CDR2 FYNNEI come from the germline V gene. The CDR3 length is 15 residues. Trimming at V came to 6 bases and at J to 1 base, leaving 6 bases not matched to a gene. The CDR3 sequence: CASSKRQGENTEAFF. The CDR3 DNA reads TGTGCCAGCAGCAAGAGACAGGGGGAGAACACTGAAGCTTTCTTT.

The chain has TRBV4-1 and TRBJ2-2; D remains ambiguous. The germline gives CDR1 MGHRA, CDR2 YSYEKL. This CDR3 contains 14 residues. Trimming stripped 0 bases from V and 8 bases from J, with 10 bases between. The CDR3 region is CASSQDFALGELFF. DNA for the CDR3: TGCGCCAGCAGCCAAGATTTTGCGTTGGGGGAGCTGTTTTTT.

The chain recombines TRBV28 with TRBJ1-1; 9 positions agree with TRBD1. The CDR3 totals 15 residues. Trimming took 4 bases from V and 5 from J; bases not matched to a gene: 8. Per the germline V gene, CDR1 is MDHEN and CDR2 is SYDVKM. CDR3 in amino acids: CASSSLGQGRTEAFF. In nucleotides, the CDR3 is TGTGCCAGCAGTTCCCTGGGACAGGGACGGACTGAAGCTTTCTTT.

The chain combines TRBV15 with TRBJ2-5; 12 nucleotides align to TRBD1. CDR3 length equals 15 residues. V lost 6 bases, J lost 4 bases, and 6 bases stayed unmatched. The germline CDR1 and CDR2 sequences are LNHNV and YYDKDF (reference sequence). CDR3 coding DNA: TGTGCCACCAGGCCCGGGACAGGGGGCTTAGAGACCCAGTACTTC. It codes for CATRPGTGGLETQYF. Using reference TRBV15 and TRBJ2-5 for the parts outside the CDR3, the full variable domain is DAMVIQNPRYQVTQFGKPVTLSCSQTLNHNVMYWYQQKSSQAPKLLFHYYDKDFNNEADTPDNFQSRRPNTSFCFLDIRSPGLGDTAMYLCATRPGTGGLETQYFGPGTRLLVL.

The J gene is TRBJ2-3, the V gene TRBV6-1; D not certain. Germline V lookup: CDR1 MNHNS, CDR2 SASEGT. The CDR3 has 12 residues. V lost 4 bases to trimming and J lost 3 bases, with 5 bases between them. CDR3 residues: CASSVSTDTQYF. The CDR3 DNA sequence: TGTGCCAGCAGTGTATCTACAGATACGCAGTATTTT.

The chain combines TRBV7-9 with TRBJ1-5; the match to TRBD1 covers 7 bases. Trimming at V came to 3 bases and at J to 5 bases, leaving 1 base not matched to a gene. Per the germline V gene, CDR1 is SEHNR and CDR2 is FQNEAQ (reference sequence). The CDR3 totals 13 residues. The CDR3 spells CASSFDRDQPQHF. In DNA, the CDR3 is TGTGCCAGCAGCTTCGACAGGGATCAGCCCCAGCATTTT.

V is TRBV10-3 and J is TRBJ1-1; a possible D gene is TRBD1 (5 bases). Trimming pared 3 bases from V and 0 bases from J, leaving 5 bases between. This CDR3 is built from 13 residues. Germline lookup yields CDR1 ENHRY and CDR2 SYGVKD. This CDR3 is CAISEQVNTEAFF. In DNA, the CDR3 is TGTGCCATCAGTGAACAGGTGAACACTGAAGCTTTCTTT.

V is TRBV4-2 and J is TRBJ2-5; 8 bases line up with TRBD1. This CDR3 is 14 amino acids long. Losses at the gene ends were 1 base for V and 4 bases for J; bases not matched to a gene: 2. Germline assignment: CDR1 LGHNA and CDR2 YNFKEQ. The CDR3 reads CASSQGQGRETQYF. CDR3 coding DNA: TGTGCCAGCAGCCAAGGACAGGGGAGAGAGACCCAGTACTTC.

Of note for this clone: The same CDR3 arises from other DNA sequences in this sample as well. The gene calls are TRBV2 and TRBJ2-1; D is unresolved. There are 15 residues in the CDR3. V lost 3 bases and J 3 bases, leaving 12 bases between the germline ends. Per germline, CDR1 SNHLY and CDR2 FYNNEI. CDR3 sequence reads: CASSEDSSSYNEQFF. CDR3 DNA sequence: TGTGCCAGCAGTGAGGATAGCTCCAGCTACAATGAGCAGTTCTTC.

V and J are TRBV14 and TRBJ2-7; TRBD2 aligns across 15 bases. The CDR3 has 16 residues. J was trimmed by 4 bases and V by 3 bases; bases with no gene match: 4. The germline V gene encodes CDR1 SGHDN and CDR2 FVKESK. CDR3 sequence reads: CASSQGLAGGNYEQYF. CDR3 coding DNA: TGTGCCAGCAGCCAGGGACTAGCGGGAGGCAATTACGAGCAGTACTTC. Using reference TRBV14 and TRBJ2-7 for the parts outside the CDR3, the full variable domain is EAGVTQFPSHSVIEKGQTVTLRCDPISGHDNLYWYRRVMGKEIKFLLHFVKESKQDESGMPNNRFLAERTGGTYSTLKVQPAELEDSGVYFCASSQGLAGGNYEQYFGPGTRLTVT.

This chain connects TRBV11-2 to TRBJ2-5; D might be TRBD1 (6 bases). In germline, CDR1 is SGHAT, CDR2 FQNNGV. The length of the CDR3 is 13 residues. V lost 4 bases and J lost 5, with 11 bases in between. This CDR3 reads CASSSGEAETQYF. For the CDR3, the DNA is TGTGCCAGCAGCTCAGGGGAAGCGGAGACCCAGTACTTC.

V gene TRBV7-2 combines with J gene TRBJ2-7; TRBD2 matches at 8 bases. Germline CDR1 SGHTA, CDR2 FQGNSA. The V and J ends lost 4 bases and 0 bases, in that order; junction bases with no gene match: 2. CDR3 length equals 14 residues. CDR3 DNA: TGTGCCAGCAGCTCGGGGACTAGCTCCTACGAGCAGTACTTC. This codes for CASSSGTSSYEQYF.

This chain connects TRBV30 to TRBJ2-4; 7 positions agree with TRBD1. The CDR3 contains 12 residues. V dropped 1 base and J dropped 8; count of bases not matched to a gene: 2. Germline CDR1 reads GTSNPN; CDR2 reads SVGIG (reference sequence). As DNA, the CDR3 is TGTGCCTGGAGTGGAGGGGGCCACATTCAGTACTTC. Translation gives CAWSGGGHIQYF.

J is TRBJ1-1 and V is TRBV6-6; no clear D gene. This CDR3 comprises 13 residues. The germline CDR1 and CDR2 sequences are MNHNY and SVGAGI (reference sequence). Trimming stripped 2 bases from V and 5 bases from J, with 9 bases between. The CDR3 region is CASSYTTRTEAFF. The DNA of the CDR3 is TGTGCCAGCAGTTACACGACACGGACTGAAGCTTTCTTT.